The 28 T cell receptor beta chains listed next were all sequenced from one sample in a study of T cells in tuberculosis. TCRdb's table, derived via immunoSEQ multiplex PCR, lists solely in-frame clones and lacks some. Of roughly 92,000 clones listed, approximately 91% were seen once; the top ten hold about 1.9%. Sorting used thawed, overnight-rested PBMC stained with anti-CD3, a viability dye and GMM-loaded CD1B tetramer. C32 glucose monomycolate from Rhodococcus equi was loaded onto the CD1B tetramers. The sample consisted of CD1b-GMM tetramer-negative cells sorted from PBMCs. Source of these receptors: an adult woman with latent tuberculosis.

J is TRBJ2-3 and V is TRBV6-8; TRBD2 aligns across 9 bases. The CDR3 is 17 amino acids. Germline CDR1 MNHGY, CDR2 SAAAGT. V dropped 4 bases and J dropped 5; count of bases not matched to a gene: 13. Written as DNA, the CDR3 is TGTGCCAGCAGTTCTCCGGTACGCGGGGGGGCCGTAGATACGCAGTATTTT. It specifies CASSSPVRGGAVDTQYF.

V is TRBV18 and J is TRBJ1-4, with D tentatively TRBD1 (5 bases). CDR3 length: 15 residues. Germline CDR1 is KGHSH and CDR2 is LQKENI. The V end was cut by 3 bases, the J end by 4 bases, with 12 bases between. For the CDR3, the DNA is TGTGCCAGCTCACCGAGACAGAGAGATAATGAAAAACTGTTTTTT. This gives the protein CASSPRQRDNEKLFF.

This clone was detected once. This chain joins TRBV6-5 and TRBJ2-3; 9 nucleotides align to TRBD2. The V gene end was trimmed by 2 bases and the J gene end by 2 bases; junction bases not matched to a gene: 5. This CDR3 comprises 16 residues. CDR1 and CDR2 from the germline V gene are MNHEY and SVGAGI. CDR3 region: CASSYQRGAFTDTQYF. CDR3 bases: TGTGCCAGCAGTTACCAGCGGGGGGCCTTCACAGATACGCAGTATTTT.

V and J are TRBV27 and TRBJ2-7; D is possibly TRBD1 (6 bases). CDR1 is MNHEY and CDR2 is SMNVEV in the germline V gene (reference sequence). The CDR3 contains 14 residues. Trimming took off 9 bases at V and 3 bases at J, with 18 bases between the two ends. The DNA for the CDR3 is TGTGCCAGTTCCCCCTCGGGCAGGGGCTACGAGCAGTACGTC. Translated: CASSPSGRGYEQYV.

V gene TRBV5-6 combines with J gene TRBJ2-7, with TRBD2 matching over 13 bases. Germline V gene lookup returns CDR1 SGHDT and CDR2 YYEEEE. With 9 bases clipped from V and 4 bases from J, the junction kept 4 bases outside the gene matches. This CDR3 is built from 13 residues. CDR3 DNA sequence: TGTGCCACCGGACTAGCGGGGGATTACGAGCAGTACTTC. It translates to CATGLAGDYEQYF.

As concerns this clone: In the same sample, other DNA sequences code for this CDR3. The rearrangement joins TRBV9 to TRBJ1-1; TRBD1 is a possible D gene (6 bases). CDR3 length: 13 amino acids. Germline CDR1 is SGDLS and CDR2 is YYNGEE. The V end was cut by 2 bases, the J end by 1 base, with 6 bases between. CDR3 nucleotides: TGTGCCAGCAGCGTGACAGGGAACACTGAAGCTTTCTTT. Its protein product is CASSVTGNTEAFF.

J is TRBJ1-1 and V is TRBV30; D gene uncertain. This CDR3 is 14 amino acids long. V lost 2 bases to trimming and J lost 6 bases, with 16 bases between them. Germline CDR1 is GTSNPN and CDR2 is SVGIG (reference sequence). In nucleotides, the CDR3 is TGTGCCTGGAGTAAGGACCTCTCAGCGGCTGAAGCTTTCTTT. Residues: CAWSKDLSAAEAFF.

A few counts support this clone. The genes are TRBV18 and TRBJ1-2; 8 nucleotides line up with TRBD1. V gave up 3 bases and J gave up 4 bases; unmatched junction bases: 7. This CDR3 is 15 amino acids long. The germline CDR1 and CDR2 sequences are KGHSH and LQKENI. CDR3 DNA sequence: TGTGCCAGCTCACCTCAGGGGACAGGCGGCTATGGCTACACCTTC. This encodes CASSPQGTGGYGYTF.

This chain connects TRBV5-4 to TRBJ2-7; D might be TRBD2 (6 bases). There are 14 residues in the CDR3. The V end lost 0 bases, the J end lost 3 bases, and 10 bases lay between the germline ends. The germline CDR1 and CDR2 sequences are SGHNT and YYREEE (reference sequence). For the CDR3, the DNA is TGTGCCAGCAGCTTGGGGAGGGGTGGCTACGAGCAGTACGTC. It is translated as CASSLGRGGYEQYV.

The rearrangement uses TRBV4-1 and TRBJ2-3; D is unclear. CDR1 is MGHRA, CDR2 YSYEKL, per germline. Deletions cut 4 bases from V and 1 base from J, with 9 bases between. The CDR3 loop spans 14 amino acids. The CDR3 spells CASSPPVGTDTQYF. Here the CDR3 DNA reads TGCGCCAGCAGCCCACCGGTCGGCACAGATACGCAGTATTTT.

The V call is TRBV7-2, the J call TRBJ2-1; perhaps TRBD1 as D (5 bases). CDR3 length: 14 residues. Germline CDR1 SGHTA, CDR2 FQGNSA. The V gene lost 0 bases and the J gene lost 5 bases, with 8 bases spanning the gap. This CDR3 is CASSLADMDNEQFF. The DNA for the CDR3 is TGTGCCAGCAGCTTAGCGGACATGGACAATGAGCAGTTCTTC.

This chain links TRBV23-1 with TRBJ1-4, with 7 bases fitting TRBD1. TRBV23-1 has ORF status, its function being uncertain. The CDR3 spans 16 residues. The junction had 12 bases not matched to a gene; V was cut back by 3 bases and J by 8 bases. For the CDR3, the DNA is TGCGCCAGCAGTCATCTGACAGGGACCCAAAGCGAAAAACTGTTTTTT. This translates into CASSHLTGTQSEKLFF.

The V gene is TRBV4-3, the J gene TRBJ2-7; the D call may be TRBD1 or TRBD2 (5 bases each). The CDR3 consists of 14 residues. Germline CDR1 is LGHNA and CDR2 is YSLEER. Trimming removed 0 bases from V and 3 bases from J, with 9 bases in between. CDR3 region: CASSQDLGDYEQYV. CDR3 DNA sequence: TGCGCCAGCAGCCAAGATTTGGGGGACTACGAGCAGTACGTC.

This clone was observed a single time. The chain joins TRBV6-1 to TRBJ1-1, with D maybe TRBD1 (5 bases). V was pared by 1 base and J by 0 bases, with 12 bases between. CDR1 and CDR2 (germline): MNHNS, SASEGT. The CDR3 runs 16 residues. CDR3 amino acids: CASSEVGGAMNTEAFF. The CDR3 nucleotides read TGTGCCAGCAGTGAAGTCGGAGGGGCTATGAACACTGAAGCTTTCTTT.

As DNA, the CDR3 is TGTGCCAGCAGCCCAATAGGGAGGGGAACGGATGAAAAACTGTTTTTT. This encodes CASSPIGRGTDEKLFF. This chain links TRBV5-6 with TRBJ1-4; weak D call: TRBD1 (5 bases). V gave up 4 bases and J gave up 6 bases, with 19 bases separating them. CDR1 and CDR2 from the germline V gene are SGHDT and YYEEEE. The CDR3 loop spans 16 amino acids.

The V and J genes are TRBV10-2 and TRBJ2-3, with TRBD2 identical over 9 bases. Per germline, CDR1 WSHSY and CDR2 SAAADI. The CDR3 is 15 amino acids. V dropped 0 bases and J dropped 9; count of bases not matched to a gene: 7. CDR3 DNA sequence: TGCGCCAGCAGTGAGTCTAGCCAGCGGGGGGCGACGCAGTATTTT. The encoded protein is CASSESSQRGATQYF.

The chain recombines TRBV19 with TRBJ2-2, with TRBD2 matching 9 bases. From germline, CDR1 is LNHDA and CDR2 SQIVND (reference sequence). V dropped 6 bases and J dropped 0; count of bases not matched to a gene: 8. The CDR3 length is 17 residues. The CDR3 coding sequence is TGTGCCAGTAGAAAGGGGGCTAGCGGGGCGAACACCGGGGAGCTGTTTTTT. It yields the protein CASRKGASGANTGELFF.

About this clone: One end of the junction is discordant with germline, which a read error may explain. The V and J genes are TRBV7-2 and TRBJ2-2; 10 nucleotides match TRBD1. CDR1 SGHTA and CDR2 FQGNSA come from the germline V gene. This CDR3 is 15 amino acids long. CDR3 in amino acids: CASSRGDRGTGEPFF. The CDR3 region has the DNA TGTGCCAGCAGCCGGGGGGACAGGGGTACCGGGGAGCCGTTTTTT.

The rearrangement joins TRBV6-5 to TRBJ1-2, with unresolved D. This CDR3 contains 12 residues. V was cut by 2 bases and J by 7 bases, with 8 bases left in between. Per the germline V gene, CDR1 is MNHEY and CDR2 is SVGAGI. CDR3 residues: CASSYGEGGYTF. CDR3 nucleotides: TGTGCCAGCAGTTACGGGGAGGGTGGCTACACCTTC.

The DNA of the CDR3 is TGTGCCATTGGGACAGAAAGCTCCTATAATTCACCCCTCCACTTT. It yields the protein CAIGTESSYNSPLHF. This chain links TRBV10-3 with TRBJ1-6; 7 bases are shared with TRBD1. The junction had 5 bases not matched to a gene; V was cut back by 9 bases and J by 0 bases. Germline assignment: CDR1 ENHRY and CDR2 SYGVKD. The CDR3 is 15 residues long.

The rearrangement links TRBV5-4 to TRBJ2-3; D perhaps matches TRBD1 (6 bases). Trimming pared 2 bases from V and 4 bases from J, leaving 14 bases between. The length of the CDR3 is 15 residues. CDR1 and CDR2 from the germline V gene are SGHNT and YYREEE (reference sequence). CDR3 sequence: CASSFPGRGPDTQYF. The DNA of the CDR3 is TGTGCCAGCAGCTTTCCGGGCAGGGGCCCAGATACGCAGTATTTT.

This clone has only one observation. The genes are TRBV9 and TRBJ2-2; D gene unclear. In germline, CDR1 is SGDLS, CDR2 YYNGEE. The CDR3 spans 12 residues. The V end was cut by 4 bases, the J end by 7 bases, with 8 bases between. CDR3 bases: TGTGCCAGCAGCCCCTCGTTCGGGGAGCTGTTTTTT. Encoded protein: CASSPSFGELFF.

This clone has only one observation. The V call is TRBV7-2, the J call TRBJ1-2, with a tentative D call TRBD1 (5 bases). This CDR3 has 15 amino acids. The germline V and J ends were trimmed by 1 base and 4 bases, with 13 bases remaining between them. CDR1 and CDR2 from the germline V gene are SGHTA and FQGNSA. CDR3 nucleotides: TGTGCCAGCAGCTTAGATACAGGCGAAGTCTATGGCTACACCTTC. This gives the protein CASSLDTGEVYGYTF.

The chain employs TRBV5-4 and TRBJ2-7, with unresolved D. The germline CDR1 and CDR2 sequences are SGHNT and YYREEE (reference sequence). The CDR3 is 14 residues long. V was clipped by 0 bases and J by 0 bases, with 7 bases between them. The CDR3 here is CASSLGPDSYEQYF. In DNA form, the CDR3 reads TGTGCCAGCAGCTTGGGCCCAGACTCCTACGAGCAGTACTTC.

The chain recombines TRBV5-1 with TRBJ2-3, with TRBD2 matching over 12 bases. The V and J ends lost 4 bases and 3 bases, in that order; junction bases with no gene match: 15. The CDR3 totals 19 residues. The V gene's germline CDR1 is SGHRS and CDR2 YFSETQ. The CDR3 DNA reads as TGCGCCAGCAGCCCCCGGACTAGCGGGGTGGCATGGCAGACAGATACGCAGTATTTT. Translation: CASSPRTSGVAWQTDTQYF.

The chain employs TRBV10-1 and TRBJ2-7; no definite D call. CDR1 is WNHNN, CDR2 SYGVQD, per germline (reference sequence). This CDR3 has 14 residues. V was trimmed by 9 bases and J by 0 bases, leaving 15 bases between them. CDR3 protein: CAREPGSDSYEQYF. The CDR3 coding sequence is TGCGCCAGAGAACCGGGTTCCGACTCCTACGAGCAGTACTTC.

The chain employs TRBV5-1 and TRBJ2-3; 8 bases fit TRBD1. The CDR3 sequence is 15 residues long. Trimming removed 4 bases from V and 4 bases from J; junction bases left unmatched: 8. Looked up from germline, CDR1 is SGHRS and CDR2 is YFSETQ. The CDR3 coding sequence is TGCGCCAGCAGCCCCCCGACAGGGGTTGCAGATACGCAGTATTTT. Protein sequence: CASSPPTGVADTQYF. The full variable domain, in which reference TRBV5-1 and TRBJ2-3 provide the parts outside the CDR3, is KAGVTQTPRYLIKTRGQQVTLSCSPISGHRSVSWYQQTPGQGLQFLFEYFSETQRNKGNFPGRFSGRQFSNSRSEMNVSTLELGDSALYLCASSPPTGVADTQYFGPGTRLTVL.

The chain is built from TRBV4-2 and TRBJ1-3; D remains ambiguous. The germline V gene has CDR1 LGHNA and CDR2 YNFKEQ. CDR3 length: 16 residues. Trimming removed 2 bases from V and 0 bases from J, with 11 bases in between. CDR3 residues: CASSQNLAASGNTIYF. CDR3 coding DNA: TGTGCCAGCAGCCAAAACCTAGCAGCCTCTGGAAACACCATATATTTT.